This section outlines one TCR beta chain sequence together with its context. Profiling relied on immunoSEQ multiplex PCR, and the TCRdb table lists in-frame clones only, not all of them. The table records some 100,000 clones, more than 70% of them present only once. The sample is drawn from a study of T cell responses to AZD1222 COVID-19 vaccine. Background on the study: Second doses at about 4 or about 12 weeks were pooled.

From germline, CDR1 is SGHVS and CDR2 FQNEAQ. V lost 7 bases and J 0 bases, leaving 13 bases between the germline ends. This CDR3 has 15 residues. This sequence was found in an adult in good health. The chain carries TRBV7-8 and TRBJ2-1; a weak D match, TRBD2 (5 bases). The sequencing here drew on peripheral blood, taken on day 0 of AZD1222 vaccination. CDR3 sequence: CASNPSGSSYNEQFF. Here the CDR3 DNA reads TGTGCCAGCAACCCCAGCGGTAGCTCCTACAATGAGCAGTTCTTC.